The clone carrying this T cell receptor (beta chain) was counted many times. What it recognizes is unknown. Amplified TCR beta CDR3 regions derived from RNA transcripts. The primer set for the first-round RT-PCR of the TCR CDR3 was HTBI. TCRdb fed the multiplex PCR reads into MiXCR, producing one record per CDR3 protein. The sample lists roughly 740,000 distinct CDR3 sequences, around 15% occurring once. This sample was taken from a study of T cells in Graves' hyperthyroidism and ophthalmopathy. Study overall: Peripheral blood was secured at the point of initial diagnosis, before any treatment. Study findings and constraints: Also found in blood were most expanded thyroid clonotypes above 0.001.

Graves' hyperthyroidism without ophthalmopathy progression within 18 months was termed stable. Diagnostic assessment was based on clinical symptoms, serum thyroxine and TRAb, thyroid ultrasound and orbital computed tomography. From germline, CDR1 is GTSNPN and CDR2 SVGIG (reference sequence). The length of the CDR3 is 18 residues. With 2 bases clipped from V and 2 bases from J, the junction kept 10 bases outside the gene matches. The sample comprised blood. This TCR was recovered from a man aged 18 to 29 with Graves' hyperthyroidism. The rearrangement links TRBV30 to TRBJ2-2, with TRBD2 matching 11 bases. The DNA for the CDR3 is TGTGCCTGGAGTAGGGGCATAGCGGGAGGGCCCAACACCGGGGAGCTGTTTTTT. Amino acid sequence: CAWSRGIAGGPNTGELFF.